This T cell receptor beta chain originates from a study of cytomegalovirus exposure and HLA in healthy donors. Study-wide context: Of 300 to 450 genotyped donors, roughly 80% clustered with self-reported Caucasian donors. Study-wide results and caveats: The Asian-associated ancestry cluster reportedly had fewer N-insertions than the approximately 670-donor mean in a later analysis.

The PCR made use of 60 Vbeta and 13 Jbeta primers. Method: immunoSEQ multiplex PCR; TCRdb's copy keeps in-frame clones and lacks some. The sample lists around 100,000 clones, around 85% seen once, with 4.5% to 6.5% in the top ten. Germline CDR1 SEHNR, CDR2 FQNEAQ (reference sequence). The CDR3 loop spans 12 amino acids. V dropped 6 bases and J dropped 3 bases, with 9 bases sitting between them. In its sample, this clone was seen a few times. Its target is not known. J is TRBJ2-7 and V is TRBV7-9; TRBD1 is a possible D gene (5 bases). This receptor was identified in a man aged 35-49 years in good health and CMV-seropositive. Sequencing was done on a sample of PBMCs. Here the CDR3 DNA reads TGTGCCAGCAGAGGGGAAAGCTACGAGCAGTACTTC. Protein product: CASRGESYEQYF.